The rows below give T cell receptor beta chains drawn from one sample of a study of blood T cell repertoires in COVID-19. Some clones are missing from TCRdb's copy, which holds only in-frame ones; the method was immunoSEQ multiplex PCR. The sample includes some 390,000 clones, approximately 90% of them seen just once. The source material was PBMCs or T cells enriched from blood (not recorded which). These receptor sequences come from a man aged 25-45 years who had recovered from COVID-19. Both conserved end residues are trimmed from each CDR3. Fields, in order: V gene, J gene, CDR3 protein.

TRBV12-1	TRBJ2-5	ASSFEGSGSGETQY
TRBV7-9	TRBJ2-3	ASSRGQGVSDTQY
TRBV7-7	TRBJ2-7	ASSLSGSYEQY
TRBV2	TRBJ1-1	ASTSTVNTEAF
TRBV24-1	TRBJ2-1	ATSDGGTKLDEQF
TRBV24-1	TRBJ2-1	ATSAPSSYNEQF
TRBV24-1	TRBJ1-2	AVAQGGGYT
TRBV30	TRBJ2-7	AWSVTGGGDPLQY
TRBV11-3	TRBJ2-7	ASSLSPAYEQY
TRBV11-2	TRBJ2-7	ASSLAILTYEQY
TRBV29-1	TRBJ2-5	SVVGAGAPRTQY
TRBV11-2	TRBJ2-7	AIGRGSSYEQY
TRBV29-1	TRBJ2-2	SIGGAGELF
TRBV6-1	TRBJ1-3	ASSETMSVSGNTIY
TRBV5-1	TRBJ1-1	ASSLRQGTTEAF
TRBV5-4	TRBJ2-7	ASSLDREWSYEQY
TRBV12-3/TRBV12-4	TRBJ2-7	ASSLATGYEQY
TRBV27	TRBJ2-1	ASSLWTSGNEQF
TRBV6-1	TRBJ1-2	ASSESLSRQEPPYGYT
TRBV9	TRBJ2-3	ASSVATGGDTQY
TRBV19	TRBJ2-3	ASSISSGTGAYTDTQY
TRBV9	TRBJ2-1	ASSPGQGWNEQF
TRBV5-1	TRBJ1-1	ASSLGGNTEAF
TRBV7-2	TRBJ1-4	ASSSGELTNEKLF
TRBV6-5	TRBJ1-1	ASSLAGNTEAF
TRBV28	TRBJ1-2	ASSPRPGQGFDYGYT
TRBV6-5	TRBJ2-2	ASSYSIFGNTGELF
TRBV10-3	TRBJ1-3	AIRGQGPPGNTIY
TRBV19	TRBJ2-1	ASSIVPSFSGLAGGYNEQF
TRBV12-3/TRBV12-4	TRBJ1-3	ASDGGAGNTIY
TRBV2	TRBJ2-2	ASREGTGELF
TRBV6-1	TRBJ1-1	ASSDRALPEAF
TRBV5-1	TRBJ1-5	ASSAGQGLNQPQH
TRBV19	TRBJ2-1	ASSIAHGREYGEQF
TRBV10-2	TRBJ1-1	ASSAGDLTEAF
TRBV19	TRBJ2-7	ASSIRESSYEQY
TRBV4-2	TRBJ1-1	ASSQAETGQDTEAF
TRBV7-9	TRBJ2-3	ASSLALAGVGDTQY
TRBV19	TRBJ2-2	ASSTGQGQANTGELF
TRBV12-3/TRBV12-4	TRBJ1-2	ASGGFKDYGYT
TRBV4-1	TRBJ1-1	ASSHILTEAF
TRBV7-9	TRBJ2-3	ASRPELAGASTDTQY
TRBV27	TRBJ2-7	ASAPGGAIPYEQY
TRBV5-8	TRBJ1-2	ASSLRGRFDGYT
TRBV9	TRBJ1-2	ASSDSGTYYGYT
TRBV6-5	TRBJ2-1	ACQRAIGEQF
TRBV28	TRBJ2-1	ASSPLRGGEQF
TRBV7-8	TRBJ2-2	ASSFRTFSGGELF
TRBV10-2	TRBJ2-7	ASSAGLAGTYYEQY
TRBV19	TRBJ1-5	ASREWRERGNQPQH
TRBV27	TRBJ2-7	ASRTGTGSEQY
TRBV27	TRBJ1-5	ASSSQGGYNQPQH
TRBV15	TRBJ2-7	ATSGRTSGSYEQY
TRBV5-1	TRBJ2-2	ASSSGQGNTGELF
TRBV9	TRBJ2-4	ASSTGLAGENIQY